This T cell receptor beta chain was obtained from a study of T cell responses to AZD1222 COVID-19 vaccine (dated by TCRdb to the early 2020s). Some background on the complete study: TCR sequencing was performed for approximately 240 trial participants, of whom roughly 200 were given two doses of AZD1222 and around 25 were given two doses of MenACWY control vaccine. Trial participants were enrolled by age into subgroups of 18-55, 56-69 and 70-plus years, and about 150, 27 and 61 TCR-sequenced participants, respectively, were included in these subgroups. What the work shows at the level of the full study, not this receptor alone: In the small 56-69-year group, the increase in depth fell short of significance, most likely because of low power. Because no day 14 peak-response samples were available, repertoires were characterized only after the peak T cell response. After two AZD1222 doses, spike-specific TCR breadth and depth were significantly higher than at day 0 and than in MenACWY recipients. Participants were mostly white British, with more females than males. The authors suggested clonal diversity may have been underestimated. Only a handful of AZD1222 recipients were SARS-CoV-2 seropositive at baseline, limiting conclusions about previously exposed vaccinees. Reportedly, close to half of the unique spike-specific TCRs recognized epitopes lying outside the regions that are mutated in the B.1.351 and B.1.1.7 variants. The vaccine-associated CD4 TCRs covered the entire spike protein, and the dominant responses fell in regions 160-218 and 743-854.

The CDR3 regions of human TCRbeta chains were subjected to immunosequencing. For the original study's pipeline: TCRs in the repertoires were matched against a reference library of SARS-CoV-2-specific TCRs that had been generated with the MIRA antigen-specificity platform. Breadth meant the fraction of unique TCRs that were SARS-CoV-2-associated, whereas depth meant the fraction of total T cells that were SARS-CoV-2-associated. Using the MIRA data, each spike-specific TCR was mapped to the spike region that the TCR reacts to and placed in a CD4 or CD8 class. Log10-transformed breadth and depth values were compared by one-way ANOVA with Sidak's multiple comparisons tests. The source is immuneACCESS, and TCRdb retained only in-frame sequences with V and J called. Part of the clones is not carried over; for the studies checked, unresolved V genes explain less than half of this, and the remainder is unexplained. V and J calls and clone size come straight from that table; D and trimming were deduced from the DNA. Within this sample are over 90,000 clones, with approximately 88% of them counted one time only. About 12% of the sample comes from the top ten.

The time point label, as the study defines it: about 28 days (+/-7) after the second vaccine dose. Because spike-specific TCR depth and breadth did not differ between the two schedules, AZD1222 recipients who got a second dose at roughly 4 weeks were pooled with those who got a second dose at roughly 12 weeks. Vaccinee samples came from UK trials COV001 and COV002, including a single-blind randomized controlled phase 2/3 trial of AZD1222 (ChAdOx1 nCoV-19) in healthy adults. Trial participant PBMC samples were collected at day 0 and day 28 after the second dose for TCRbeta chain sequencing. A remark on this clone: Its target antigen remains unknown. No per-base quality is available; no much larger clone lies one base away.

Reading from cysteine to phenylalanine, the CDR3 counts 14 amino acids. This entry keeps only the CDR3 DNA: 42 bases, framed from base 1. The junction carries 3 bases between V and J, which are trimmed by 0 bases and 0 bases respectively. The germline V gene specifies SGHAT as CDR1 and FQNNGV as CDR2. The sequence came from an adult who received the AZD1222 COVID-19 vaccine. The starting material was peripheral blood, obtained 28 days after the second AZD1222 dose. This sequence uses TRBV11-2 and TRBJ1-3, with the D segment identity uncertain. CDR3 region: CASSLDSSGNTIYF. The DNA sequence is as follows: TGTGCCAGCAGCTTAGACAGCTCTGGAAACACCATATATTTT.